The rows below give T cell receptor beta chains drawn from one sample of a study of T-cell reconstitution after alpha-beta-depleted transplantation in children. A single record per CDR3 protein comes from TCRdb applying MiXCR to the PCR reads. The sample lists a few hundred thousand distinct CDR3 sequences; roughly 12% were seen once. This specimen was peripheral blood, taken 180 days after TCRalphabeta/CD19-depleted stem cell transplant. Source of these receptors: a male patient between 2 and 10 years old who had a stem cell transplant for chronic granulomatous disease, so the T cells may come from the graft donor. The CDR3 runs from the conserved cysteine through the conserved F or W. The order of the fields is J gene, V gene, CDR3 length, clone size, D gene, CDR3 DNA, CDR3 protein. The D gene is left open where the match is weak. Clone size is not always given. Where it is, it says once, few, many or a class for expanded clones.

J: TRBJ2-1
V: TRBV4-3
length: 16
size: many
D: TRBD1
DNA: TGCGCCAGCAGCCAAGATCCGAAGGGGGCGACGGGTGAGCAGTTCTTC
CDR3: CASSQDPKGATGEQFF

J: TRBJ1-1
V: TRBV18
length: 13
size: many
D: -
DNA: TGTGCCAGCTCTATCCCGGGCCGGCGAGAAGCTTTCTTT
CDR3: CASSIPGRREAFF

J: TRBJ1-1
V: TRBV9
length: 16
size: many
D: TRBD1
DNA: TGTGCCAGCAGCCTAGGACAGGGGGCCGGAAACACTGAAGCTTTCTTT
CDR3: CASSLGQGAGNTEAFF

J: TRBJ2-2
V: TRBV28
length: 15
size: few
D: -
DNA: TGTGCCAGCAGTCCCACCACCGGGGTCACCGGGGAGCTGTTTTTT
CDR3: CASSPTTGVTGELFF

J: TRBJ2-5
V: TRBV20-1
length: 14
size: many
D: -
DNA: TGCAGTCCAGAAAAGAGGGACACAGTAGAGACCCAGTACTTC
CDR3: CSPEKRDTVETQYF

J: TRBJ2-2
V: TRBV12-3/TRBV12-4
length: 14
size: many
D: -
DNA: TGTGCCAGCAGTTTGACAGTCTATACCGGGGAGCTGTTTTTT
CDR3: CASSLTVYTGELFF

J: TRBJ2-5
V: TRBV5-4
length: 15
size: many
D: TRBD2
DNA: TGTGCCAGCAGCCCGGGTGGACTAGCCCAAGAGACCCAGTACTTC
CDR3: CASSPGGLAQETQYF

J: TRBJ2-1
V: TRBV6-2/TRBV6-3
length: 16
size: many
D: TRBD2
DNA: TGTGCCAGCAGAACGTTAGCGGGACCCCTAAGGAATGAGCAGTTCTTC
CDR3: CASRTLAGPLRNEQFF

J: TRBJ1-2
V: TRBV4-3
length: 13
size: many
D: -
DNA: TGCGCCAGCAGCCAAGATCCAGGTAGCGGCTACACCTTC
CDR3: CASSQDPGSGYTF

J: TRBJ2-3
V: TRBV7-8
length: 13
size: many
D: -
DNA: TGTGCCAGCAGCCCCCGACAGACAGATACGCAGTATTTT
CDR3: CASSPRQTDTQYF

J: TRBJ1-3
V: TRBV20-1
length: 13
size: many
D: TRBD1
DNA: TGCAGTGCAACAGACAGGGGACGAAACACCATATATTTT
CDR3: CSATDRGRNTIYF

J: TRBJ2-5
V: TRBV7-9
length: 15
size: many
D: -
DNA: TGTGCCAGCAGCTCGATCAAAGATCACCAAGAGACCCAGTACTTC
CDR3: CASSSIKDHQETQYF

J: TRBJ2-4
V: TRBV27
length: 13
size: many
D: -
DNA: TGTGCCAGCAGTTTATCGGGGGGCGTCACCCCATACTTC
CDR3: CASSLSGGVTPYF

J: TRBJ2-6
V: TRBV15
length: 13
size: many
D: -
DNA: TGTGCCACCAGCAGAGGGTGGGCCAACGTCCTGACTTTC
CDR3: CATSRGWANVLTF

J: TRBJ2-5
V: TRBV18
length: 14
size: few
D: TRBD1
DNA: TGTGCCAGCTCAGCCGGGACAGGGACTGAGACCCAGTACTTC
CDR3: CASSAGTGTETQYF

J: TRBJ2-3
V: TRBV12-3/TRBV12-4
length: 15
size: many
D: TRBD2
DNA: TGTGCCAGCAGTCGTCTAGCGGGGGCCCCCGATACGCAGTATTTT
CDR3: CASSRLAGAPDTQYF

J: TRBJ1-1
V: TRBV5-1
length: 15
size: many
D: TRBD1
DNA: TGCGCCAGCAGCTCGTCCGGGACAGGGAACACTGAAGCTTTCTTT
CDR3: CASSSSGTGNTEAFF

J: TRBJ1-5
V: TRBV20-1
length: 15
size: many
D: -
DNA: TGCAGTGCTAGTGGGGGAGACAGCCGCAATCAGCCCCAGCATTTT
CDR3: CSASGGDSRNQPQHF

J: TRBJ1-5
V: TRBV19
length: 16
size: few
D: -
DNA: TGTGCCAGTAGTGCACGAAGCTCAGGGGATAATCAGCCCCAGCATTTT
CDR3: CASSARSSGDNQPQHF

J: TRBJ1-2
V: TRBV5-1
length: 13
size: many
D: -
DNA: TGCGCCAGCAGCTTGGGGGACATCAATGGCTACACCTTC
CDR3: CASSLGDINGYTF

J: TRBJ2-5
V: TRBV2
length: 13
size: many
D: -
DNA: TGTGCCAGCCTGATTAGAAGACAAGAGACCCAGTACTTC
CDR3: CASLIRRQETQYF

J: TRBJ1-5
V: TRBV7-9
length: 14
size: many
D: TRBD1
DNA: TGTGCCAGCAGTAGACAGGGGGGACTACAGCCCCAGCATTTT
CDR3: CASSRQGGLQPQHF

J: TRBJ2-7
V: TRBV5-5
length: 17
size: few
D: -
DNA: TGTGCCAGCAGCGCTGTAGGTTGGGGCCTGTGGGATTACGAGCAGTACTTC
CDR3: CASSAVGWGLWDYEQYF

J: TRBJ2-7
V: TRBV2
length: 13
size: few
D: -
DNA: TGTGCCAGCAGTGGGGGGAAACCAGGCGAGCAGTACTTC
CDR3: CASSGGKPGEQYF

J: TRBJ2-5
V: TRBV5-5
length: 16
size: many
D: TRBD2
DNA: TGTGCCAGCAGCGGTGGGACTAGATTGATTCAAGAGACCCAGTACTTC
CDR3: CASSGGTRLIQETQYF

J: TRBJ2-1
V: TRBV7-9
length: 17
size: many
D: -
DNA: TGTGCCAGCAGCTCCGTGGGCGGGCCAGTCCCCTACAATGAGCAGTTCTTC
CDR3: CASSSVGGPVPYNEQFF

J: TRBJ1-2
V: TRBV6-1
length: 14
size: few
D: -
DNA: TGTGCCAGCAGGGTCAGGGAGTCTTTCTATGGCTACACCTTC
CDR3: CASRVRESFYGYTF

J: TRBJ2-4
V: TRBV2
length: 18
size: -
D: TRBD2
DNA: TGTGCCAGCAGTGAAGGATACGGAGCGGGAGCCCCCAAGAGCATTCAGTACTTC
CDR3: CASSEGYGAGAPKSIQYF

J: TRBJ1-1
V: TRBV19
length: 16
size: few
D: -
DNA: TGTGCCAGTATACCCTTTTGGGGGCAGAAGAACACTGAAGCTTTCTTT
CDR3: CASIPFWGQKNTEAFF

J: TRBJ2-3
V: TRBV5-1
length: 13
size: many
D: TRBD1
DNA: TGCGCCAGCGGACAGGGTTCCACAGATACGCAGTATTTT
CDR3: CASGQGSTDTQYF

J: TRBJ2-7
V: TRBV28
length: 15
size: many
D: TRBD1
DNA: TGTGCCAGCAGTCTCGCGACAGGGGGCTCCTACGAGCAGTACTTC
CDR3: CASSLATGGSYEQYF

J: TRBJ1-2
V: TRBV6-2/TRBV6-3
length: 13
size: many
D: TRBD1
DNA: TGTGCCAGCAGGAACGACAGGGTTGGTGGCTACACCTTC
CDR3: CASRNDRVGGYTF

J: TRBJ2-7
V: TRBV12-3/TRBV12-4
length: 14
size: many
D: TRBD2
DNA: TGTGCCAGCAGGAAGACTAGCGGGGCCTACGAGCAGTACTTC
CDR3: CASRKTSGAYEQYF

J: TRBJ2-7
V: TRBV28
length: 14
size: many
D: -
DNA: TGTGCCAGCAGTTTAGGGATTGGTTCCTACGAGCAGTACTTC
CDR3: CASSLGIGSYEQYF

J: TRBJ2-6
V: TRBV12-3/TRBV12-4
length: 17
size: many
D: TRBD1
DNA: TGTGCCAGCAGTTTTGACAGGGAGTCCTCTGGGGCCAACGTCCTGACTTTC
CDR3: CASSFDRESSGANVLTF

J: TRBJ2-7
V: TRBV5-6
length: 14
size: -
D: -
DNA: TGTGCCAGCAGCCCGGGGGACTCCACCTACGAGCAGTACTTC
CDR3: CASSPGDSTYEQYF

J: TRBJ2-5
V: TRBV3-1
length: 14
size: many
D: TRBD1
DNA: TGTGCCAGCAGCCAGGATTGGACAGGTCGGACCCAGTACTTC
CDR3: CASSQDWTGRTQYF

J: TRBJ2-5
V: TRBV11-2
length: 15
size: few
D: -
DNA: TGTGCCAGCAGCTTAGATCTCTTTTGGGTGGAGACCCAGTACTTC
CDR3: CASSLDLFWVETQYF

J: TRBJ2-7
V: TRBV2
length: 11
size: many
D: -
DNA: TGTGCCAGCTGGGGGGCTATCGAGCAGTACTTC
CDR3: CASWGAIEQYF

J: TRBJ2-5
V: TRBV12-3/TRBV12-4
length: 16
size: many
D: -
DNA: TGTGCCAGCAGTTTTGGGTCCAGGGGAAGGGAAGAGACCCAGTACTTC
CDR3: CASSFGSRGREETQYF

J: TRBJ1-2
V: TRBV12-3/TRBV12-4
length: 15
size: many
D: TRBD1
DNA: TGTGCCAGCAGGCCCGGAGGGGGCGCTGGAGGCGGCTACACCTTC
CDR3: CASRPGGGAGGGYTF

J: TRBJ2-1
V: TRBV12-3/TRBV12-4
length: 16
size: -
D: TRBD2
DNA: TGTGCCAGCAGTTTAGGAGGCGGGAGGGCTTACAATGAGCAGTTCTTC
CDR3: CASSLGGGRAYNEQFF

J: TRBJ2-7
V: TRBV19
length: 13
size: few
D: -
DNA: TGTGCCAGTAGCCCCGGGACAACGGGCGAGCAGTACTTC
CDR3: CASSPGTTGEQYF

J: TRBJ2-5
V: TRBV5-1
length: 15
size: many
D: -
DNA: TGCGCCAGCAGCTTGGCCGCGAGAACAGAAGAGACCCAGTACTTC
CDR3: CASSLAARTEETQYF